These T cell receptor beta chains were read from a single sample in a study of shared clonotypes between healthy human individuals. This table comes from immunoSEQ multiplex PCR, and its TCRdb copy is limited to in-frame clones, with some not included. The repertoire holds about a million clones, with roughly 72% as singletons. Sequencing input: memory CD4+ T cells sorted from blood. The receptor set was obtained from a man aged 18 to 35 in good health. The CDR3 runs from the conserved cysteine through the conserved F or W. Each record gives: D gene, J gene, clone size, V gene, CDR3 DNA, CDR3 protein. D genes are given only for firm matches. Clone size is not always given. Where it is, it says once, few, many or a class for expanded clones.

TRBD2 | TRBJ2-5 | once | TRBV4-1 | TGCGCCAGCGGTAGCGGGGGTCAAGAGACCCAGTACTTC | CASGSGGQETQYF
TRBD1 | TRBJ1-2 | . | TRBV30 | TGTGCCTGGAGTCCCAACAGGGGCGGCTACACCTTC | CAWSPNRGGYTF
TRBD1 | TRBJ1-2 | . | TRBV7-2 | TGTGCCAGCAGCCCCTTGACAGGGAACGGCTACACCTTC | CASSPLTGNGYTF
. | TRBJ2-7 | . | TRBV7-9 | TGTGCCAGCAGACCCGCGGGCCAGTCATTTAAGCAGTACTTC | CASRPAGQSFKQYF
. | TRBJ2-5 | . | TRBV5-1 | TGCGCCAGCAGCCCGGGGGGACAATCCTTGGAGCGAGAGACCCAGTACTTC | CASSPGGQSLERETQYF
TRBD2 | TRBJ2-7 | . | TRBV28 | TGTGCCAGCTTCTCCCAAACTAGCGGGAGTTCCTACGAGCAGTACTTC | CASFSQTSGSSYEQYF
. | TRBJ2-3 | . | TRBV5-1 | TGCGCCAGCAGCTTGGATCGGGGTGGGGCAGATACGCAGTATTTT | CASSLDRGGADTQYF
TRBD1 | TRBJ1-4 | few | TRBV30 | TGTGCCTGGAGGGAGGGACAGTCCCTTAATGAAAAACTGTTTTTT | CAWREGQSLNEKLFF
. | TRBJ2-3 | . | TRBV5-1 | TGCGCCAGCAGCCCGCGGACGGGGTCAGATACGCAGTATTTT | CASSPRTGSDTQYF
. | TRBJ2-3 | . | TRBV7-2 | TGTGCCAGCAGCTCCCCTGGGACTCCGGGACGAACAGATACGCAGTATTTT | CASSSPGTPGRTDTQYF
. | TRBJ2-2 | few | TRBV2 | TGTGCCAGCAGTGAATCTAGCCGGAACACCGGGGAGCTGTTTTTT | CASSESSRNTGELFF
. | TRBJ1-1 | . | TRBV7-6 | TGTGCCAGCAGCTTAGGTGAGGGTCTGGGCACTGAAGCTTTCTTT | CASSLGEGLGTEAFF
TRBD2 | TRBJ2-7 | . | TRBV19 | TGTGCCAGTAGTTCCACGTGGGGGGGATCCTACGAGCAGTACTTC | CASSSTWGGSYEQYF
. | TRBJ1-2 | . | TRBV5-1 | TGCGCCAGCAGCTTGGGTCTTAACTATGGCTACACCTTC | CASSLGLNYGYTF